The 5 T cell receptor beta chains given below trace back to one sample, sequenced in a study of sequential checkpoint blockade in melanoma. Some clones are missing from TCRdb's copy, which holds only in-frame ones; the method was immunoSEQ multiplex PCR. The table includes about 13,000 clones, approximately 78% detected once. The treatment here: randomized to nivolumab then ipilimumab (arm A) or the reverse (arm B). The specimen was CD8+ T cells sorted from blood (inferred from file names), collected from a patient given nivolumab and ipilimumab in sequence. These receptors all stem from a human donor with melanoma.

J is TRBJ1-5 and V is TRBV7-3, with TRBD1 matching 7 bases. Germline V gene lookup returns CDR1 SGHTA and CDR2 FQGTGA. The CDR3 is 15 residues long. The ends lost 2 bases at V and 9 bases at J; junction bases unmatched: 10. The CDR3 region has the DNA TGTGCCAGCAGCTTAGGGCAGGGGGGTGTGGGGCCCCAGCATTTT. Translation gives CASSLGQGGVGPQHF. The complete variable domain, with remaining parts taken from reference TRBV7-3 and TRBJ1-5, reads GAGVSQTPSNKVTEKGKYVELRCDPISGHTALYWYRQSLGQGPEFLIYFQGTGAADDSGLPNDRFFAVRPEGSVSTLKIQRTERGDSAVYLCASSLGQGGVGPQHFGDGTRLSIL.

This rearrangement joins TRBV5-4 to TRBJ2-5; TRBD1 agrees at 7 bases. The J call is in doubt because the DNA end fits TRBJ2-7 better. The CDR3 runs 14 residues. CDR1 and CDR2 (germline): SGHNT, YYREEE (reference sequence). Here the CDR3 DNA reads TGTGCCAGCAGTAAGGGACAGTCCTCCTACGAGCAGTACTTC. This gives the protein CASSKGQSSYEQYF.

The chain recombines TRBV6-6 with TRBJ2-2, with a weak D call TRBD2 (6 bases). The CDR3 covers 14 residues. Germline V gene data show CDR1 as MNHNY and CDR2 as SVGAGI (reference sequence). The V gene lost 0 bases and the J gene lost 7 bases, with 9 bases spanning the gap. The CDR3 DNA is TGTGCCAGCAGTTACTCGGAGGGTAGCGGGGAGCTGTTTTTT. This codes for CASSYSEGSGELFF.

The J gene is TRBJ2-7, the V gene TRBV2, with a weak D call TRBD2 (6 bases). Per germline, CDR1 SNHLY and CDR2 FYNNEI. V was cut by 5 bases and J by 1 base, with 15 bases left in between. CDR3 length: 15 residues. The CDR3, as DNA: TGTGCCAGCAGTCAGATCGGGGGTGAGTCCTACGAGCAGTACTTC. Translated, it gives CASSQIGGESYEQYF.

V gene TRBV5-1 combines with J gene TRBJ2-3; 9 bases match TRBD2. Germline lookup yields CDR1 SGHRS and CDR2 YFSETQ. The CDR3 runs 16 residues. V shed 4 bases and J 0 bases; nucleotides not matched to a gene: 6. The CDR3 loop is CASSPGLAHSTDTQYF. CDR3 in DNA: TGCGCCAGCAGCCCTGGACTAGCGCATAGCACAGATACGCAGTATTTT.